This entry features one TCR beta chain sequence. These data come from a study of blood T cell repertoires in COVID-19. Study-level background: The United States, Italy and Spain were the sources of the acute and convalescent COVID-19 samples. Sample material is recorded as cDNA or gDNA derived from T cells, B-cell-depleted T cells, or PBMCs.

Per the study methods: Using reference gene primer amplification, nucleated cell counts were estimated. Repertoires were generated with immunoSEQ multiplex PCR, while TCRdb's copy carries only in-frame clones and drops some. V and J calls and clone size are as listed in that table; D and trimming were resolved from the DNA. Counted here are some 40,000 clones, 90% to 95% occurring once; the ten biggest clones make up 0.37%. CDR3 size: 18 residues. Per germline, CDR1 SGHRS and CDR2 YFSETQ. V lost 0 bases and J lost 3; bases outside the gene matches: 9. The Seattle patients joined while their infection was active and were tracked longitudinally afterward.

This clonotype was sampled from a man between 45 and 60 years old with COVID-19, enrolled during active disease. Source material: peripheral blood. The chain couples TRBV5-1 to TRBJ2-1, with 10 bases fitting TRBD2. For the CDR3, the DNA is TGCGCCAGCAGCTTGGACTTAGCGGGAGGTCAAGGCTACAATGAGCAGTTCTTC. Residues: CASSLDLAGGQGYNEQFF.